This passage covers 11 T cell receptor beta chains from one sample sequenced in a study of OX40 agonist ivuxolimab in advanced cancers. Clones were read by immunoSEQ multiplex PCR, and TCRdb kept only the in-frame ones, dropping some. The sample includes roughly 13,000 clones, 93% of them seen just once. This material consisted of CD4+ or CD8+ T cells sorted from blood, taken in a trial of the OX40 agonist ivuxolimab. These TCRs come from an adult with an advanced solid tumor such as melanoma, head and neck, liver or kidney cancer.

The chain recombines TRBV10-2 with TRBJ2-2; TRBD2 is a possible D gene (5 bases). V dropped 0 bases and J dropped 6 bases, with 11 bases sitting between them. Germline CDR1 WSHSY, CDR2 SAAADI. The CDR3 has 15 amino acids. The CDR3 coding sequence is TGCGCCAGCAGTGAGTCGAGCGGAGCTTCCGGGGAGCTGTTTTTT. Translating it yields CASSESSGASGELFF.

The CDR3 sequence: CASSLDCFRFTITDTQYF. CDR3 sequence (DNA): TGTGCCAGCAGCTTAGATTGTTTCAGATTCACAATCACAGATACGCAGTATTTT. The genes are TRBV11-3 and TRBJ2-3, with unresolved D. The CDR3 covers 18 residues. Deletions cut 0 bases from V and 2 bases from J, with 18 bases between. Germline V gives CDR1 SGHNT, CDR2 YENEEA.

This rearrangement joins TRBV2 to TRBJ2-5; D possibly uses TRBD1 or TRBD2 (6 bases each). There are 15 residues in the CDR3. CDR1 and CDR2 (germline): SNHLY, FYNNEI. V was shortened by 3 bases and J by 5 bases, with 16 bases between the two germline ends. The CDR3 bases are TGTGCCAGCAGTGAGGCCCCAGGGGCGGGGGAGACCCAGTACTTC. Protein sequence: CASSEAPGAGETQYF.

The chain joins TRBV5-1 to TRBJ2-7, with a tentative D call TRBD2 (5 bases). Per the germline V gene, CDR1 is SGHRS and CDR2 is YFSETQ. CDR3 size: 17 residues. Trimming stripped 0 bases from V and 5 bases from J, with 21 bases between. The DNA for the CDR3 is TGCGCCAGCAGCTTGGATGTCACTAGGGTTGAGGGCCACGAGCAGTACTTC. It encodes CASSLDVTRVEGHEQYF.

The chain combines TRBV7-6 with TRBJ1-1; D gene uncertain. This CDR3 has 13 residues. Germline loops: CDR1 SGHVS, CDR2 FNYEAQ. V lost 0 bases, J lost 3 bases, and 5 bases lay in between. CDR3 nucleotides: TGTGCCAGCAGCTTAGCGGGGTACACTGAAGCTTTCTTT. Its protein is CASSLAGYTEAFF.

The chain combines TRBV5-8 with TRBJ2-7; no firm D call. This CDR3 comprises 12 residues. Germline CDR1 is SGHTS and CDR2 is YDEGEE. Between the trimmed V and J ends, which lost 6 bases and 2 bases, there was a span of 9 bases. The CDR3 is CASTWATYEQYF. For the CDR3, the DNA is TGTGCCAGCACCTGGGCCACCTACGAGCAGTACTTC.

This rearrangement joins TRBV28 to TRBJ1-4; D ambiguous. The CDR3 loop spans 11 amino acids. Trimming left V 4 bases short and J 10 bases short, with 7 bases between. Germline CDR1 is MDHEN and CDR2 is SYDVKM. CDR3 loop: CASSSLGKLFF. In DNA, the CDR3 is TGTGCCAGCAGTTCCTTGGGAAAACTGTTTTTT.

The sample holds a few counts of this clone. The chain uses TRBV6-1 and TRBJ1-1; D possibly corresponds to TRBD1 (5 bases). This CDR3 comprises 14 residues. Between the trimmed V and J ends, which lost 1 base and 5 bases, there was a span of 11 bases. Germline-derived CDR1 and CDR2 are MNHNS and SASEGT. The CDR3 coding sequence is TGTGCCAGCAGTGAAGGCAGGGTATCGACTGAAGCTTTCTTT. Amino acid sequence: CASSEGRVSTEAFF.

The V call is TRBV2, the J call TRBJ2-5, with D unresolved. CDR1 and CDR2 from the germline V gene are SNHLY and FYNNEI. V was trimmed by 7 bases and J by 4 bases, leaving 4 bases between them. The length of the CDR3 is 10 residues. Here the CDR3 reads CASILETQYF. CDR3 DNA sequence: TGTGCCAGCATTTTAGAGACCCAGTACTTC.

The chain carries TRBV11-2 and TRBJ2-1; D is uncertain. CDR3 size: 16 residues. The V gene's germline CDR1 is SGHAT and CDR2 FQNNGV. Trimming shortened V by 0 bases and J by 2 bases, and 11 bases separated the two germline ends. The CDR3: CASSLEGVRAYNEQFF. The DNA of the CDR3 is TGTGCCAGCAGCTTAGAAGGCGTCAGAGCCTACAATGAGCAGTTCTTC. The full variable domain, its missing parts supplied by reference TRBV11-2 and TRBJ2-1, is EAGVAQSPRYKIIEKRQSVAFWCNPISGHATLYWYQQILGQGPKLLIQFQNNGVVDDSQLPKDRFSAERLKGVDSTLKIQPAKLEDSAVYLCASSLEGVRAYNEQFFGPGTRLTVL.

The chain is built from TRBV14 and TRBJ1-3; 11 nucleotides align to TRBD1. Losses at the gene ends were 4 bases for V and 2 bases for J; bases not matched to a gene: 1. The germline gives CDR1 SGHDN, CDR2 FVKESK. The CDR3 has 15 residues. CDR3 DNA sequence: TGTGCCAGCAGCCTGGGACAGGGGGCTGGAAACACCATATATTTT. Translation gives CASSLGQGAGNTIYF.